Listed below are T cell receptor beta chains from one sample, sequenced in a study of cytomegalovirus exposure and HLA in healthy donors. Clones were sequenced by immunoSEQ multiplex PCR, and TCRdb holds only the in-frame ones, with some missing. The sample has 140,000 or so clones, about 80% seen once. Sequencing was performed on PBMCs. The receptors originated from a woman aged 55-75 years in good health and CMV-seropositive. Each CDR3 is given without its conserved first and last residue. Clone size is stated in some rows and not others, as once, few, many or a class when expanded.

abundance | j_gene | v_gene | CDR3aa
- | TRBJ1-5 | TRBV7-2 | ASSFDRGAYSNQPQH
- | TRBJ2-7 | TRBV15 | ATSREPGLAYEQY
- | TRBJ2-3 | TRBV7-2 | ASTPSGGPPKTDTQY
few | TRBJ1-1 | TRBV5-1 | ASSVEQGALRTEAF
- | TRBJ1-1 | TRBV7-8 | ASSLVGGDTEAF
- | TRBJ2-1 | TRBV27 | ASSPLSGYSYNEQF
few | TRBJ1-4 | TRBV28 | ASSPPGGSNEKLF
- | TRBJ2-7 | TRBV19 | ASSIDLGTGVY
- | TRBJ2-3 | TRBV2 | ASSEAGGASADTQY
- | TRBJ2-1 | TRBV6-5 | ASRQAGADEQF
- | - | TRBV7-9 | ASSFLVGVRSEQY
- | TRBJ2-5 | TRBV18 | ASSAKNKGVGQETQY
- | TRBJ1-5 | TRBV5-6 | ASSLAGEPQH